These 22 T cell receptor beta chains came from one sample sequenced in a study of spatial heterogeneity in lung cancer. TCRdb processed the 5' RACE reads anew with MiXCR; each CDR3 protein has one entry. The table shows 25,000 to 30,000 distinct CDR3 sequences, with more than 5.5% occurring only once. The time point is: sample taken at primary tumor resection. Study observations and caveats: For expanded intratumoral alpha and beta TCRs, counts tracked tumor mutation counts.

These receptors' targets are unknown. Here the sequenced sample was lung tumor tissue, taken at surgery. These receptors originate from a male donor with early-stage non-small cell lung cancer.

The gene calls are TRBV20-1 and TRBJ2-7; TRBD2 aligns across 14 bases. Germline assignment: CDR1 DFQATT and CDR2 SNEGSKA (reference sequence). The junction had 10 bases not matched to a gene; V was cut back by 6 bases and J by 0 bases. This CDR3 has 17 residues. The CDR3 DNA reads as TGCAGTGCGCCTCCGGGACTAGCGGGGGAGAACTCCTACGAGCAGTACTTC. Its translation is CSAPPGLAGENSYEQYF.

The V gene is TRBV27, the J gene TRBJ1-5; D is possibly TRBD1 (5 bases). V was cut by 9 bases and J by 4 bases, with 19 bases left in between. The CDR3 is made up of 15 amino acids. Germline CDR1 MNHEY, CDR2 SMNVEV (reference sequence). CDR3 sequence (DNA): TGTGCCAGTAGCAAGACGGGACCGAGAAATCAGCCCCAGCATTTT. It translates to CASSKTGPRNQPQHF.

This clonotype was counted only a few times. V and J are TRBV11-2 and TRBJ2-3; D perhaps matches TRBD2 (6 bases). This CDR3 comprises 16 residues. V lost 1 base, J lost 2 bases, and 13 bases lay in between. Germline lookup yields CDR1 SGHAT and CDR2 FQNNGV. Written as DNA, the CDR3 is TGTGCCAGCAGCTTAGTGTCCCTAGCGTACACAGATACGCAGTATTTT. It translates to CASSLVSLAYTDTQYF.

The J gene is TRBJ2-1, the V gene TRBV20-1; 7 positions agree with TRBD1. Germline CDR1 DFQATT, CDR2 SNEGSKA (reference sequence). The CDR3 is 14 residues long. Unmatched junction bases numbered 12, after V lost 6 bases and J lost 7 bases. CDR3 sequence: CSASRDSVWNEQFF. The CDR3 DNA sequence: TGCAGTGCCAGCCGGGACAGTGTTTGGAATGAGCAGTTCTTC.

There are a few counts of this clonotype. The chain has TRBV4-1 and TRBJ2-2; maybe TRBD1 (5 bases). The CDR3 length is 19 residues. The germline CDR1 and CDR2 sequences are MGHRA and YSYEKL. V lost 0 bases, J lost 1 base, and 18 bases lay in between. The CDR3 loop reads CASSQEGGQGNWNTGELFF. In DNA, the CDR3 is TGCGCCAGCAGCCAAGAGGGCGGCCAGGGAAACTGGAACACCGGGGAGCTGTTTTTT.

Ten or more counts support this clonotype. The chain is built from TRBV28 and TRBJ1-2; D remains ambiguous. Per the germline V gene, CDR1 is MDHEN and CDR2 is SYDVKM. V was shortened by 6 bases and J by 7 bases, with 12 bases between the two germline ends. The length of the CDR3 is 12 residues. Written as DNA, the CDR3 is TGTGCCAGCAGCAGCGACCCATCTGGCTACACCTTC. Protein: CASSSDPSGYTF.

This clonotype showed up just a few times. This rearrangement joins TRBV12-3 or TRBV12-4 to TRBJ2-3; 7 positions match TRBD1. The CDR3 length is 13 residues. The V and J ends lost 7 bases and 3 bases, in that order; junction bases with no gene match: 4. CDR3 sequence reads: CASTLGQTDTQYF. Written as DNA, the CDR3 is TGTGCCAGCACCCTGGGACAGACAGATACGCAGTATTTT.

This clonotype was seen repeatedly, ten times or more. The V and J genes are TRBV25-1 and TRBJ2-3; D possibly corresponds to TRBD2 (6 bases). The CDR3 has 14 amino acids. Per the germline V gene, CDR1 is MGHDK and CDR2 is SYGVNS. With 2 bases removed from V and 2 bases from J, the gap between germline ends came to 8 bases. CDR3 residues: CASSEAGPTDTQYF. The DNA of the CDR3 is TGTGCCAGCAGTGAAGCGGGGCCCACAGATACGCAGTATTTT.

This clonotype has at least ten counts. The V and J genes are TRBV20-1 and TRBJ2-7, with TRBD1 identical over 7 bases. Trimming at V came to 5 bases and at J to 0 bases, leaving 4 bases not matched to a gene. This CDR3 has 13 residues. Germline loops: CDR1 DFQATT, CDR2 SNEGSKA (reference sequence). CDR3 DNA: TGCAGTGCTCCCCGGGACAGCTCCTACGAGCAGTACTTC. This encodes CSAPRDSSYEQYF.

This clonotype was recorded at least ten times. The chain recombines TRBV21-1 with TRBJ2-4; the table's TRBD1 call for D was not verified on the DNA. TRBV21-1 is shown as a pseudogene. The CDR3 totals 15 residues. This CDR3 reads CASSKLRGEGNIQYF. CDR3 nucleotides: TGTGCCAGCAGCAAACTCAGGGGAGAGGGAAACATTCAGTACTTC.

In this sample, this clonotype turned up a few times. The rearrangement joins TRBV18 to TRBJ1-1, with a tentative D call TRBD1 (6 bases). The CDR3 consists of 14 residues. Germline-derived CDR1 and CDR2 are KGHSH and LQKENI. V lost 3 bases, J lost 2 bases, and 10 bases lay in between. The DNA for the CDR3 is TGTGCCAGCTCACCGGGCAGGGGAAACACTGAAGCTTTCTTT. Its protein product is CASSPGRGNTEAFF.

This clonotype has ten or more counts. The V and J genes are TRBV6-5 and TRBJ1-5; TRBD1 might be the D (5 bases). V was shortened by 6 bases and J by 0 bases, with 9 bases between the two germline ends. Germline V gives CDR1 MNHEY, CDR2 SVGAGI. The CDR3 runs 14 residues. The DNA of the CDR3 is TGTGCCAGCAGGGGGGGTTTTAGCAATCAGCCCCAGCATTTT. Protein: CASRGGFSNQPQHF.

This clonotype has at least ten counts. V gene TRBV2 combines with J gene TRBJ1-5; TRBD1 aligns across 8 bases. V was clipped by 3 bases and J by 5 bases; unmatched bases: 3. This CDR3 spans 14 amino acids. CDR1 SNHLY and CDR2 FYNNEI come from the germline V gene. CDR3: CASSETGAYQPQHF. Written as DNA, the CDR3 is TGTGCCAGCAGTGAGACAGGGGCCTATCAGCCCCAGCATTTT.

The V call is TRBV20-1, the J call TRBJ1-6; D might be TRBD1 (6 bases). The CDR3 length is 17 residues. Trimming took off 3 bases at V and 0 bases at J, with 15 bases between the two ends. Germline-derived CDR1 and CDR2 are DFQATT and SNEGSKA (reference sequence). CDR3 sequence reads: CSARGLQGSSYNSPLHF. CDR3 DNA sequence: TGCAGTGCTAGGGGGCTCCAGGGGAGCTCCTATAATTCACCCCTCCACTTT.

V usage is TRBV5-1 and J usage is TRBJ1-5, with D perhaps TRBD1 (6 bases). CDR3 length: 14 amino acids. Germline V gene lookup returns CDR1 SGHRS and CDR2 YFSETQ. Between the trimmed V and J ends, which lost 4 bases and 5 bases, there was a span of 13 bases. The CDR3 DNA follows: TGCGCCAGCAGCCCTGGGGGGCCCCATCAGCCCCAGCATTTT. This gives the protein CASSPGGPHQPQHF.

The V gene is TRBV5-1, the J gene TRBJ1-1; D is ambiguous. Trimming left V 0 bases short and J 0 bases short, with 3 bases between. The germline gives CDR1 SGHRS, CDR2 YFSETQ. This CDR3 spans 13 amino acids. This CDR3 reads CASSLGMNTEAFF. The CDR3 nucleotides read TGCGCCAGCAGCTTGGGGATGAACACTGAAGCTTTCTTT.

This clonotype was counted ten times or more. The CDR3 sequence: CASSLQGGSSGANVLTF. The CDR3 region has the DNA TGTGCCAGCAGCTTACAGGGTGGAAGCTCTGGGGCCAACGTCCTGACTTTC. The rearrangement joins TRBV11-2 to TRBJ2-6, with D possibly being TRBD1 (5 bases). The CDR3 extends over 17 amino acids. The ends were cut back, 2 bases at V and 0 bases at J, with 11 bases in the middle. CDR1 and CDR2 from the germline V gene are SGHAT and FQNNGV.

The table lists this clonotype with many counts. CDR3 in amino acids: CSVDVDRANNEQFF. The CDR3 nucleotides read TGCAGCGTTGATGTGGACAGGGCTAACAATGAGCAGTTCTTC. This chain connects TRBV29-1 to TRBJ2-1; 8 bases are shared with TRBD1. The V gene end was trimmed by 3 bases and the J gene end by 5 bases; junction bases not matched to a gene: 6. This CDR3 is 14 amino acids long. CDR1 is SQVTM and CDR2 is ANQGSEA in the germline V gene.

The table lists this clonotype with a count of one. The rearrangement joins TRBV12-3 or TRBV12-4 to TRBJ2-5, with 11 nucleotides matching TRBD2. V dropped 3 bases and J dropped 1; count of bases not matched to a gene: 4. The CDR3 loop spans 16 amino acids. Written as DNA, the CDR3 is TGTGCCAGCAGTTTGATAGCGGGAGGGTCCCAAGAGACCCAGTACTTC. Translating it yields CASSLIAGGSQETQYF.

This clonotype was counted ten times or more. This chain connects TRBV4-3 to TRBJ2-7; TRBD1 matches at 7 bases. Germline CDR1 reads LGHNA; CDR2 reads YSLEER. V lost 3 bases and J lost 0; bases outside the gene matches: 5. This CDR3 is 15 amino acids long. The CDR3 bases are TGCGCCAGCAGCCAGGGTTGGACAGGCTCCTACGAGCAGTACTTC. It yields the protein CASSQGWTGSYEQYF.

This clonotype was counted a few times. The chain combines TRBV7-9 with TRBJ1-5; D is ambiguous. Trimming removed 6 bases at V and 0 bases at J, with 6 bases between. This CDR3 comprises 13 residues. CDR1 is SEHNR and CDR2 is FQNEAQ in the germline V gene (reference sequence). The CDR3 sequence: CASSPDSNQPQHF. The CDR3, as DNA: TGTGCCAGCAGTCCAGATAGCAATCAGCCCCAGCATTTT.

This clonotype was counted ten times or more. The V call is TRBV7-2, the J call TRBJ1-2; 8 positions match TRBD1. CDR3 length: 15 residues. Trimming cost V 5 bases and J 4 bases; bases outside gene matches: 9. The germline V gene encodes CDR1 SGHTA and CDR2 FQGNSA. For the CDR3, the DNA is TGTGCCAGCAGCCTAGACAGGGGAGCAGGCTATGGCTACACCTTC. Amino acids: CASSLDRGAGYGYTF.